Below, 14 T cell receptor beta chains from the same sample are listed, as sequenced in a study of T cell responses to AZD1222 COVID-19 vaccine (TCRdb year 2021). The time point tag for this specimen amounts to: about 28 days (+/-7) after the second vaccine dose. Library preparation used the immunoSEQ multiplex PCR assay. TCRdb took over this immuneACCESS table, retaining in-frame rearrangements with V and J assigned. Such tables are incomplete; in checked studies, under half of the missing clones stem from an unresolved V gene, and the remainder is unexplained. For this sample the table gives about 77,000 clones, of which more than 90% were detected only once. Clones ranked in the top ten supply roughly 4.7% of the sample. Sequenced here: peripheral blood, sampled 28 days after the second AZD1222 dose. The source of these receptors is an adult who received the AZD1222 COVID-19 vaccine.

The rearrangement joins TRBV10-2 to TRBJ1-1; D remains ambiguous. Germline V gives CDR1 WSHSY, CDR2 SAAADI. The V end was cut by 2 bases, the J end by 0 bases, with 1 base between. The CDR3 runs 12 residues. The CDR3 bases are TGCGCCAGCAGTGAGGTGAACACTGAAGCTTTCTTT. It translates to CASSEVNTEAFF.

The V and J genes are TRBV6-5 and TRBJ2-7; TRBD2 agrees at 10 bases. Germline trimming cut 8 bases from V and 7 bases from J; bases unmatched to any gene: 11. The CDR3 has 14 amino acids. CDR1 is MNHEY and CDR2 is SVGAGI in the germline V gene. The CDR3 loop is CASHPAGGPREQYF. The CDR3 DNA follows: TGTGCCAGCCACCCAGCGGGAGGGCCTAGAGAGCAGTACTTC.

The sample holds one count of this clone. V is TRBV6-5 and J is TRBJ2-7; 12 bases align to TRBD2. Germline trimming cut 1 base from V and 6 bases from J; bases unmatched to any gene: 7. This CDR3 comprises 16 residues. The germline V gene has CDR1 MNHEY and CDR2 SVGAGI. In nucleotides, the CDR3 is TGTGCCAGCAGTTACTTGTCTAGCGGGAGGGCCGGCGAGCAGTACTTC. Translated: CASSYLSSGRAGEQYF.

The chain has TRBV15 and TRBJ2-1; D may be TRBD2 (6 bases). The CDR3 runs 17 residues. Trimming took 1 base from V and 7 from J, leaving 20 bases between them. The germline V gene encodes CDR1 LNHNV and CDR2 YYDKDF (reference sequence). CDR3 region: CATSRGVLGAGGNEQFF. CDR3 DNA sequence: TGTGCCACCAGCAGAGGGGTTTTGGGCGCCGGGGGAAATGAGCAGTTCTTC.

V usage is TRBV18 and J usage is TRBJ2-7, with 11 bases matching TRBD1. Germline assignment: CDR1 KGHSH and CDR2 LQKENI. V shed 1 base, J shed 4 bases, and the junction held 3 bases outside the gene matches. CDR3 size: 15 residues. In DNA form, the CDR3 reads TGTGCCAGCTCACCACGGGACAGGGGGGATTACGAGCAGTACTTC. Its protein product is CASSPRDRGDYEQYF.

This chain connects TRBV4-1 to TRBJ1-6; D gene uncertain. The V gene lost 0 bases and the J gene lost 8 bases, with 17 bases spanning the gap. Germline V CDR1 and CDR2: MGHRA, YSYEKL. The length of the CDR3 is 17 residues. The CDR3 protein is CASSQERQMRFDSPLHF. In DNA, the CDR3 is TGCGCCAGCAGCCAAGAACGGCAGATGAGATTTGATTCACCCCTCCACTTT.

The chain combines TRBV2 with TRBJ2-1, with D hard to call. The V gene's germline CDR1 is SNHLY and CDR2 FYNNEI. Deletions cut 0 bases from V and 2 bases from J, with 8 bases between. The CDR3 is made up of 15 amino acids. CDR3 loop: CASSEAAQAYNEQFF. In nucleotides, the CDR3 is TGTGCCAGCAGTGAAGCGGCCCAGGCCTACAATGAGCAGTTCTTC. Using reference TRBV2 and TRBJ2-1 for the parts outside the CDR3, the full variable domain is EPEVTQTPSHQVTQMGQEVILRCVPISNHLYFYWYRQILGQKVEFLVSFYNNEISEKSEIFDDQFSVERPDGSNFTLKIRSTKLEDSAMYFCASSEAAQAYNEQFFGPGTRLTVL.

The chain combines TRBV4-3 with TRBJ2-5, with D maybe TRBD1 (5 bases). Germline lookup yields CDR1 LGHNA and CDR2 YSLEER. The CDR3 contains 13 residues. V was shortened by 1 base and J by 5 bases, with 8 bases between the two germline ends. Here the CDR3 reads CASSQGQSETQYF. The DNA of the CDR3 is TGCGCCAGCAGCCAAGGACAGTCCGAGACCCAGTACTTC.

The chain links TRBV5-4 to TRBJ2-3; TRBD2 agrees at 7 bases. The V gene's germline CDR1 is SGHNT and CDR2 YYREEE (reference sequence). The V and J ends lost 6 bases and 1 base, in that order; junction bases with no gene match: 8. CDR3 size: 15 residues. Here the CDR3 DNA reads TGTGCCAGCATGAAAGCGGGACGAGGCACAGATACGCAGTATTTT. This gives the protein CASMKAGRGTDTQYF.

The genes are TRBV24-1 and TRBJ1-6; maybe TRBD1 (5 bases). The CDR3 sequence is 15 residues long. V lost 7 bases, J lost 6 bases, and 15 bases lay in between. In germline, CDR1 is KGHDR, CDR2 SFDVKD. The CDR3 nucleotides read TGTGCCACCAGGCCCAGGGAGGCTATTAATTCACCCCTCCACTTT. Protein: CATRPREAINSPLHF.

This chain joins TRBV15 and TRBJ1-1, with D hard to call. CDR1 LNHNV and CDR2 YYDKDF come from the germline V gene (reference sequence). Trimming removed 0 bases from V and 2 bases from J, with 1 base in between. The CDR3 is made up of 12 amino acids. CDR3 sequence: CATSRDNTEAFF. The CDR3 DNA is TGTGCCACCAGCAGAGACAACACTGAAGCTTTCTTT.

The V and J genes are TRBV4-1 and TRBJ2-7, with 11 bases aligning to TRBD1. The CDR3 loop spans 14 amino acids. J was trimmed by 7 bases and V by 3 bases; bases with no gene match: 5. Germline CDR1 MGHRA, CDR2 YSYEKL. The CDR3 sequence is CASSQGQGVSEQYF. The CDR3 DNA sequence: TGCGCCAGCAGCCAGGGACAGGGGGTCTCGGAGCAGTACTTC.

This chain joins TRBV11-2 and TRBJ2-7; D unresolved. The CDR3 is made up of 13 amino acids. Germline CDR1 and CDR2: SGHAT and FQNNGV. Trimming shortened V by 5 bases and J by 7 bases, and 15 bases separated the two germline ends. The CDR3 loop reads CASSPSFSGEQYF. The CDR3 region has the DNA TGTGCCAGCAGCCCCTCTTTTTCCGGGGAGCAGTACTTC.

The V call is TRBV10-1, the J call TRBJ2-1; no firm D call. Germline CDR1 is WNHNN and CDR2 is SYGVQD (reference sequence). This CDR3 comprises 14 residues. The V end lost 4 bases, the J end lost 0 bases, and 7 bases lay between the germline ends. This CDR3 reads CASSGACSYNEQFF. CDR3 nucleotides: TGCGCCAGCAGTGGGGCCTGCTCCTACAATGAGCAGTTCTTC.